This T cell receptor beta chain was profiled in a study of blood T cell repertoires in COVID-19. Libraries were prepared by immunoSEQ multiplex PCR; TCRdb keeps only in-frame clonotypes and omits some of them. This table has about 130,000 clones, 75% to 85% appearing once. CDR3 length: 11 amino acids. CDR1 and CDR2 from the germline V gene are SQVTM and ANQGSEA. The V gene lost 7 bases and the J gene lost 4 bases, with 9 bases spanning the gap. Sequences were obtained from peripheral blood. This receptor was taken from a woman in her 70s with COVID-19, enrolled during active disease. V gene TRBV29-1 combines with J gene TRBJ2-3, with a possible D match to TRBD2 (6 bases). This chain's CDR3 is CSAGEADTQYF. The DNA of the CDR3 is TGCAGCGCCGGGGAGGCAGATACGCAGTATTTT.